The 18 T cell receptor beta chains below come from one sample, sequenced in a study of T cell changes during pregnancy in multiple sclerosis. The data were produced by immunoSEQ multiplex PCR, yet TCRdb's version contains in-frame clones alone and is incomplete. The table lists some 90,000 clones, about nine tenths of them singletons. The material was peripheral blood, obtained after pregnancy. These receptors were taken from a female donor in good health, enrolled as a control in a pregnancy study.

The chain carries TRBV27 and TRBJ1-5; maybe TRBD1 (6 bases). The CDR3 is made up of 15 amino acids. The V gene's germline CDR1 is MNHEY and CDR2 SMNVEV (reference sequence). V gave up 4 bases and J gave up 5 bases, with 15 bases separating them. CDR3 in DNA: TGTGCCAGCAGTTCACTACAGGGAGGGGATCAGCCCCAGCATTTT. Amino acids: CASSSLQGGDQPQHF.

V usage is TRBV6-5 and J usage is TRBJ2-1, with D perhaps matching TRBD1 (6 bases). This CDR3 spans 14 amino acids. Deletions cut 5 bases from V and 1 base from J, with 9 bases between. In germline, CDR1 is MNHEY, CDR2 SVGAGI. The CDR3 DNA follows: TGTGCCAGCAGTATCAGGGGATCCTACAATGAGCAGTTCTTC. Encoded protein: CASSIRGSYNEQFF.

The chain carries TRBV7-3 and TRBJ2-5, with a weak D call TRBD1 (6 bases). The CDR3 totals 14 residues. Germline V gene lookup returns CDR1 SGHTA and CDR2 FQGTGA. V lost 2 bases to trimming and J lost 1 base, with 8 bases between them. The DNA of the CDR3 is TGTGCCAGCAGCTTACAGGGGCCCCAAGAGACCCAGTACTTC. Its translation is CASSLQGPQETQYF.

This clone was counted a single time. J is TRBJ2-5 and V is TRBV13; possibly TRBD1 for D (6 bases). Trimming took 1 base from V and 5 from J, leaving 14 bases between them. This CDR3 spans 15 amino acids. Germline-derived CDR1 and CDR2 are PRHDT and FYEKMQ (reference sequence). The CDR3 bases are TGTGCCAGCAGCTTAGTGGGGGCCTCCCGGGAGACCCAGTACTTC. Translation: CASSLVGASRETQYF.

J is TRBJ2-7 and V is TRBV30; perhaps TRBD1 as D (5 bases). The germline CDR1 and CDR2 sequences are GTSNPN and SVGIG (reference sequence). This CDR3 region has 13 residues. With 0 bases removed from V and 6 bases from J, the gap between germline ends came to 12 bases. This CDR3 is CAWSVLGHSEQYF. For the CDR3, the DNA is TGTGCCTGGAGTGTACTCGGACACAGCGAGCAGTACTTC.

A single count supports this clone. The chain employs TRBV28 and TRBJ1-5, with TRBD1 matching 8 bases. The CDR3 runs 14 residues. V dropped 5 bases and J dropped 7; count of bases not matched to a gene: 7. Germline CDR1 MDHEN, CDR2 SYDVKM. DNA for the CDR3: TGTGCCAGCAGTCCTCGGACAGGGTGGCAGCCCCAGCATTTT. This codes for CASSPRTGWQPQHF.

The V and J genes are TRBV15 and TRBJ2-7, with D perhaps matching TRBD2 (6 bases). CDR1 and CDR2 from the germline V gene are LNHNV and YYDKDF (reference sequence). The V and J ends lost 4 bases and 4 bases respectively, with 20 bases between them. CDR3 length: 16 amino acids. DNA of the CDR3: TGTGCCACCAGCACCCGGAGTGCGGGACTGGGGTACGAGCAGTACTTC. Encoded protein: CATSTRSAGLGYEQYF.

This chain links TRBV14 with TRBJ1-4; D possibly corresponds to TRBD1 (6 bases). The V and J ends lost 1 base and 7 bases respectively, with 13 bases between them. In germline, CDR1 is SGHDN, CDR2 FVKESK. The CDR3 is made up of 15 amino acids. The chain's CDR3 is CASSQATTGFEKLFF. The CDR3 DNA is TGTGCCAGCAGCCAAGCAACAACAGGGTTTGAAAAACTGTTTTTT.

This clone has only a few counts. CDR3: CAIAVRGNQPQHF. The CDR3 region has the DNA TGTGCCATAGCTGTCCGGGGCAATCAGCCCCAGCATTTT. This chain links TRBV7-2 with TRBJ1-5; D is undetermined. The CDR3 totals 13 residues. Germline V lookup: CDR1 SGHTA, CDR2 FQGNSA. The germline V and J ends were trimmed by 10 bases and 2 bases, with 12 bases remaining between them.

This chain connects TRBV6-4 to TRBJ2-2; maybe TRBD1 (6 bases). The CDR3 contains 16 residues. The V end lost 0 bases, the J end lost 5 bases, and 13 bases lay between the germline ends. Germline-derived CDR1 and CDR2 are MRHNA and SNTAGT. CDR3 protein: CASSDSSRGTTGELFF. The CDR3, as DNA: TGTGCCAGCAGTGACTCCAGCAGGGGTACGACCGGGGAGCTGTTTTTT.

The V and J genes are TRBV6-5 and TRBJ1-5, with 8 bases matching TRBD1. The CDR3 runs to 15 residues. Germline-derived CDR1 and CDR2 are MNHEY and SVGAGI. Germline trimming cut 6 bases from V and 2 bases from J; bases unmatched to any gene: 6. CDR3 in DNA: TGTGCCAGCAGCCAAGACAGGGGAGGCAATCAGCCCCAGCATTTT. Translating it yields CASSQDRGGNQPQHF.

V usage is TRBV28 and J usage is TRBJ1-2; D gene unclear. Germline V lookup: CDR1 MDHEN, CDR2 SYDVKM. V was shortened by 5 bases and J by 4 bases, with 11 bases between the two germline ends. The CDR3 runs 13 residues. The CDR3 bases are TGTGCCAGCAGTCCGGGTGTCGGCTATGGCTACACCTTC. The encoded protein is CASSPGVGYGYTF.

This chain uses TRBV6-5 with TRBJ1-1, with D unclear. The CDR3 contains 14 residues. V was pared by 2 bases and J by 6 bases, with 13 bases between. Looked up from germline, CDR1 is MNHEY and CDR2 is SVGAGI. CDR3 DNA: TGTGCCAGCAGTTACACCCTTTCCCGGGCTGAAGCTTTCTTT. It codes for CASSYTLSRAEAFF.

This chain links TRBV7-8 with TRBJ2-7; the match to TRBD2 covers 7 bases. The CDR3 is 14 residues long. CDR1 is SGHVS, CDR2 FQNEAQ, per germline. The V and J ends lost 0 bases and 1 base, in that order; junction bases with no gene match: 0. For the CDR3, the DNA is TGTGCCAGCAGCTTAGCGGGGGGGTCCTACGAGCAGTACTTC. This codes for CASSLAGGSYEQYF.

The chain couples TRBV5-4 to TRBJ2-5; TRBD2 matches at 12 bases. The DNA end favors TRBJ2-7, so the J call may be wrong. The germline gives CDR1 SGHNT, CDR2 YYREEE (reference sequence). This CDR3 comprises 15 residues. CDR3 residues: CASTTGGLAGYEQYF. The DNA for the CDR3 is TGTGCCAGCACCACTGGGGGACTAGCGGGCTACGAGCAGTACTTC.

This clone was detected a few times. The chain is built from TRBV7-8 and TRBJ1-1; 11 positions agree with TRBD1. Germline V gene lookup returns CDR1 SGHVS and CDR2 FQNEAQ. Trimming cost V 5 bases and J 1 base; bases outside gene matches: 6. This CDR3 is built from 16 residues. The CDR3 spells CASSRGTGGANTEAFF. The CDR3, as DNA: TGTGCCAGCAGCCGTGGGACAGGGGGGGCGAACACTGAAGCTTTCTTT.

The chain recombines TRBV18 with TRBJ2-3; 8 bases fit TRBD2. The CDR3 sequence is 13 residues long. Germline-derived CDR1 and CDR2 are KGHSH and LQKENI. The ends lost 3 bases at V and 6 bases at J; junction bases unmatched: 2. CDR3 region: CASSPGLADTQYF. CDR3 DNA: TGTGCCAGCTCACCTGGACTAGCCGATACGCAGTATTTT.

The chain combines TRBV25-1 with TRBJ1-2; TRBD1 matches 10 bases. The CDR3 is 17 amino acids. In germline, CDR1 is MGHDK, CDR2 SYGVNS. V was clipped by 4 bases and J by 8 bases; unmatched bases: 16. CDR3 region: CASSAPGGQGLISGYTF. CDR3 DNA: TGTGCCAGCAGTGCGCCCGGGGGACAGGGGTTGATCAGCGGCTACACCTTC.